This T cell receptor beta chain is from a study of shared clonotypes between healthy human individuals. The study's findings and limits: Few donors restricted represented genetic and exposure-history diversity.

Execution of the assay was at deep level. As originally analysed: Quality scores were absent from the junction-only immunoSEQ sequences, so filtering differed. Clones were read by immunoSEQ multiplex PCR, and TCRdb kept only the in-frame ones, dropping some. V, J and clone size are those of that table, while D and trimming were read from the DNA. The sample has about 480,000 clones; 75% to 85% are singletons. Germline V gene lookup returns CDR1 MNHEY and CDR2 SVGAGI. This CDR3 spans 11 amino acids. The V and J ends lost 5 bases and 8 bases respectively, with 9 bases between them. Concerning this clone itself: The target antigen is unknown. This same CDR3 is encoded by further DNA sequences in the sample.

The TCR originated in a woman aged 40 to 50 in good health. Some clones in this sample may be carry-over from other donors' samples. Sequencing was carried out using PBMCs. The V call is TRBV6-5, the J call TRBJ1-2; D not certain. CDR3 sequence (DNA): TGTGCCAGCAGTACCGGGGTCGGCTACACCTTC. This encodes CASSTGVGYTF.